Listed below are T cell receptor beta chains from one sample, sequenced in a study of T cell responses to AZD1222 COVID-19 vaccine. Clones were sequenced by immunoSEQ multiplex PCR, and TCRdb holds only the in-frame ones, with some missing. The repertoire holds 100,000 to 150,000 clones, with around 87% as singletons. The sequenced sample was peripheral blood, obtained on day 0 of AZD1222 vaccination. The receptors shown here come from an adult in good health. Each CDR3 is given with its conserved first and last residue. Fields, in order: J gene, V gene, CDR3 protein.

TRBJ2-1 TRBV9 CASSFYDVSSYNEQFF
TRBJ2-7 TRBV5-8 CASSFGDSKYF
TRBJ2-7 TRBV10-3 CAIRPEGGTYEQYF
TRBJ2-1 TRBV10-3 CAISEPRGEQFF
TRBJ2-3 TRBV5-1 CASSPGPTDTQYF
TRBJ2-7 TRBV6-5 CATRGSGGPLYEQYF
TRBJ2-7 TRBV9 CASSVAPDRGAHEQYF
TRBJ1-1 TRBV6-2/TRBV6-3 CASSSGGEGDTEAFF
TRBJ2-1 TRBV6-2/TRBV6-3 CASSYRVNEQFF
TRBJ1-2 TRBV3-1/TRBV3-2 CASSGTTGAGGYTF
TRBJ2-3 TRBV7-9 CASRALMGSGTDTQYF
TRBJ1-5 TRBV28 CASSYSMGMGQPQHF
TRBJ2-7 TRBV19 CASSIGTGIEQYF
TRBJ1-2 TRBV28 CASSSLSRQGPTYGYTF
TRBJ2-1 TRBV3-1/TRBV3-2 CASSQGWGNEQFF
TRBJ1-6 TRBV25-1 CASSAETGNSPLHF
TRBJ1-2 TRBV6-5 CASSRDGTYGYTF
TRBJ1-5 TRBV30 CAWSSGLDQPQHF
TRBJ1-1 TRBV2 CASILGRQPNTEAFF
TRBJ2-2 TRBV5-1 CASSLAQGTGELFF
TRBJ1-1 TRBV7-2 CASSYGQNTEAFF
TRBJ2-2 TRBV7-3 CASSRDVANTGELFF
TRBJ2-7 TRBV9 CASSTTTGGYEQYF
TRBJ1-2 TRBV10-1 CASSDAPSGGYTF
TRBJ1-2 TRBV28 CATRGLLFYGYTF
TRBJ2-7 TRBV28 CASSLLGQEKTF
TRBJ2-7 TRBV29-1 CSVEDPTGGIREQYF
TRBJ2-1 TRBV24-1 CATSDGTPYNEQFF
TRBJ2-2 TRBV27 CASSFGLAGSNTGELFF